The rows below give T cell receptor beta chains drawn from one sample of a study of blood T cell repertoires in COVID-19. Sequencing was performed with immunoSEQ multiplex PCR; in TCRdb, only in-frame clones are kept and a portion is missing. Of approximately 290,000 clones in the sample, around 87% were seen once. Sample: peripheral blood. The source of these receptors is a man between 18 and 35 years old with active or convalescent COVID-19. Both conserved end residues are part of each CDR3. D genes are given only for firm matches. Clone size appears in some rows only: once, few, many, or a class for an expanded clone.

D: NA; V: TRBV5-6; size: NA; J: TRBJ2-1; DNA: TGTGCCAGCAGCTTCCTGCGGGGCCTTCAAGCCAATGAGCAGTTCTTC; CDR3: CASSFLRGLQANEQFF
D: NA; V: TRBV25-1; size: NA; J: TRBJ2-1; DNA: TGTGCCAGCAGTCCCCCAGGGGTACATGAGCAGTTCTTC; CDR3: CASSPPGVHEQFF
D: NA; V: TRBV5-4; size: NA; J: TRBJ2-4; DNA: TGTGCCAGCAGCTTGGACAGAGCCAAAAACATTCAGTACTTC; CDR3: CASSLDRAKNIQYF
D: NA; V: TRBV19; size: NA; J: TRBJ1-5; DNA: TGTGCCAGTAGTATAACCTTGCGGACAAGCAATCAGCCCCAGCATTTT; CDR3: CASSITLRTSNQPQHF
D: NA; V: TRBV12-3/TRBV12-4; size: NA; J: TRBJ1-1; DNA: TGTGCCAGCAGTTCGTCCAGGAACACTGAAGCTTTCTTT; CDR3: CASSSSRNTEAFF
D: NA; V: TRBV27; size: few; J: TRBJ2-2; DNA: TGTGCCAGCGAGGCTAGCGCTCACACCGGGGAGCTGTTTTTT; CDR3: CASEASAHTGELFF
D: TRBD1; V: TRBV7-6; size: NA; J: TRBJ1-1; DNA: TGTGCCAGCAGCCCTAGGACAGGGCCGAACACTGAAGCTTTCTTT; CDR3: CASSPRTGPNTEAFF
D: TRBD2; V: TRBV27; size: NA; J: TRBJ2-1; DNA: TGTGCCAGCAGTCCGTGGACTAGCGGGAAATACAATGAGCAGTTCTTC; CDR3: CASSPWTSGKYNEQFF
D: NA; V: TRBV6-5; size: NA; J: TRBJ2-7; DNA: TGTGCCAGCACCTATAGCGGCCGATCCTACGAGCAGTACTTC; CDR3: CASTYSGRSYEQYF
D: TRBD1; V: TRBV7-9; size: NA; J: TRBJ1-4; DNA: TGTGCCAGCAGCTTCCCCGGGGACAGGGAGGAAAAACTGTTTTTT; CDR3: CASSFPGDREEKLFF
D: TRBD1; V: TRBV27; size: few; J: TRBJ1-5; DNA: TGTGCCAGCAGTCGGACAGGCCGTAGCAATCAGCCCCAGCATTTT; CDR3: CASSRTGRSNQPQHF
D: NA; V: TRBV4-1; size: NA; J: TRBJ2-1; DNA: TGCGCCAGCAGCCAAGACGATGCGGGAATATCGTACAATGAGCAGTTCTTC; CDR3: CASSQDDAGISYNEQFF
D: NA; V: TRBV20-1; size: NA; J: TRBJ2-1; DNA: TGCAGTGCTAGGGACATCAATGAGCAGTTCTTC; CDR3: CSARDINEQFF
D: TRBD2; V: TRBV7-9; size: NA; J: TRBJ2-7; DNA: TGTGCCAGCAGCTCTGCAGGGGCGGGAGGGCCCTACGAGCAGTACTTC; CDR3: CASSSAGAGGPYEQYF
D: NA; V: TRBV19; size: NA; J: TRBJ2-7; DNA: TGTGCCAGTAGTATTAATGGGGCTGGGCTCAAGTACTTC; CDR3: CASSINGAGLKYF
D: TRBD2; V: TRBV27; size: NA; J: TRBJ2-1; DNA: TGTGCCAGCAGTTTGACTCTAGCGGGCTACAATGAGCAGTTCTTC; CDR3: CASSLTLAGYNEQFF
D: TRBD1; V: TRBV5-6; size: NA; J: TRBJ2-1; DNA: TGTGCCAGCAGCTGGGACAGAATGAGGGGGTGGTCCTACAATGAGCAGTTCTTC; CDR3: CASSWDRMRGWSYNEQFF
D: NA; V: TRBV21-1; size: NA; J: TRBJ2-2; DNA: TGTGCCAGCAGCAAAGGCAGGGCAGGGGAGCTGTTTTTT; CDR3: CASSKGRAGELFF
D: TRBD2; V: TRBV7-9; size: NA; J: TRBJ2-6; DNA: TGTGCCAGCAGCCCCGGCGGGGGGGGAGGCTCTGGGGCCAACGTCCTGACTTTC; CDR3: CASSPGGGGGSGANVLTF
D: NA; V: TRBV11-2; size: NA; J: TRBJ1-6; DNA: TGTGCCAGCAGGAAAAGGGACTCTCGTTCACCCCTCCACTTT; CDR3: CASRKRDSRSPLHF
D: TRBD1; V: TRBV7-8; size: NA; J: TRBJ1-3; DNA: TGTGCCAGCAGCTCCAGACAGGGATTTAGCTCTGGAAACACCATATATTTT; CDR3: CASSSRQGFSSGNTIYF
D: TRBD1; V: TRBV5-8; size: NA; J: TRBJ1-6; DNA: TGTGCCAGCAGCCATTGGGACAGGGGGCGTTCACCCCTCCACTTT; CDR3: CASSHWDRGRSPLHF
D: TRBD1; V: TRBV24-1; size: NA; J: TRBJ1-5; DNA: TGTGCCACCATAGGGTCTAGGACAGGGGAGGCTCTTGGCAATCAGCCCCAGCATTTT; CDR3: CATIGSRTGEALGNQPQHF
D: TRBD2; V: TRBV28; size: NA; J: TRBJ2-7; DNA: TGTGCCAGCAAACTAGCGGGGACCTCCTACGAGCAGTACTTC; CDR3: CASKLAGTSYEQYF
D: TRBD2; V: TRBV25-1; size: once; J: TRBJ2-3; DNA: TGTGCCAGCAGTCGAGCGGGAACCACAGATACGCAGTATTTT; CDR3: CASSRAGTTDTQYF
D: TRBD1; V: TRBV11-2; size: NA; J: TRBJ1-2; DNA: TGTGCCAGCAGCTTTGATTCGATTAGGGGGACAGCCTATGGCTACACCTTC; CDR3: CASSFDSIRGTAYGYTF
D: NA; V: TRBV7-9; size: NA; J: TRBJ2-3; DNA: TGTGCCAGCGCAAGCTCGCAAGATACGCAGTATTTT; CDR3: CASASSQDTQYF
D: NA; V: TRBV5-6; size: NA; J: TRBJ2-7; DNA: TGTGCCAGCAGCTGGGGCCTATCCTACGAGCAGTACTTC; CDR3: CASSWGLSYEQYF
D: NA; V: TRBV6-5; size: NA; J: TRBJ1-2; DNA: TGTGCCAGCCTGGGAGGAAATGGCTACACCTTC; CDR3: CASLGGNGYTF
D: NA; V: TRBV3-1/TRBV3-2; size: NA; J: TRBJ2-3; DNA: TGTGCCAGCAGCCCCCATCGTCAGGGGATGACCACAGATACGCAGTATTTT; CDR3: CASSPHRQGMTTDTQYF
D: NA; V: TRBV10-3; size: NA; J: TRBJ1-4; DNA: TGTGCCATCAGTGCTGCGGACAGAGTTAATGAAAAACTGTTTTTT; CDR3: CAISAADRVNEKLFF
D: NA; V: TRBV19; size: NA; J: TRBJ1-2; DNA: TGTGCCAGTAGTATAGGATGGGGGCAAGCCTATGGCTACACCTTC; CDR3: CASSIGWGQAYGYTF
D: TRBD2; V: TRBV20-1; size: NA; J: TRBJ2-1; DNA: TGCAGTGCTAGTTCGGGGGGGGACCCTGGAGGTCGTGAGCAGTTCTTC; CDR3: CSASSGGDPGGREQFF
D: NA; V: TRBV6-5; size: NA; J: TRBJ1-6; DNA: TGTGCCAGCAGTCCCCGCTCCTATAATTCACCCCTCCACTTT; CDR3: CASSPRSYNSPLHF
D: NA; V: TRBV5-1; size: NA; J: TRBJ2-7; DNA: TGCGCCAGCAGTATGAGCGGAACTACCTACGAGCAGTACTTC; CDR3: CASSMSGTTYEQYF